The 17 T cell receptor beta chains presented below share a single source sample, sequenced in a study of graft-versus-host responses after intestinal transplantation. What these receptors recognize is not known. TCRdb keeps only in-frame clones here, not all; method: immunoSEQ multiplex PCR. Of about 28,000 clones listed, roughly 80% are singletons. The sequencing used unstimulated CD8+ T cells sorted from spleen or lymph node cells, collected before intestinal transplant. These TCRs come from a human donor who received an intestinal transplant.

J is TRBJ2-5 and V is TRBV27; 11 bases agree with TRBD2. In germline, CDR1 is MNHEY, CDR2 SMNVEV (reference sequence). V trimming: 6 bases; J trimming: 1 base; junction bases outside the gene matches: 4. The CDR3 length is 15 residues. The CDR3 loop reads CASRPGLAGQETQYF. CDR3 sequence (DNA): TGTGCCAGCAGACCCGGACTAGCGGGCCAAGAGACCCAGTACTTC.

The chain uses TRBV15 and TRBJ2-3, with a weak D call TRBD2 (5 bases). Trimming took off 3 bases at V and 5 bases at J, with 6 bases between the two ends. There are 12 residues in the CDR3. Germline lookup yields CDR1 LNHNV and CDR2 YYDKDF (reference sequence). The CDR3 nucleotides are TGTGCCACCAGCAGCGCGGGAGATACGCAGTATTTT. Translating gives CATSSAGDTQYF.

The chain carries TRBV27 and TRBJ1-2; D not certain. This CDR3 has 13 amino acids. Trimming removed 6 bases from V and 6 bases from J, with 14 bases in between. Germline CDR1 is MNHEY and CDR2 is SMNVEV (reference sequence). The CDR3 loop is CASSSYEGDGYTF. Here the CDR3 DNA reads TGTGCCAGCAGCTCCTACGAGGGCGATGGCTACACCTTC.

V usage is TRBV13 and J usage is TRBJ1-1; no firm D call. Per the germline V gene, CDR1 is PRHDT and CDR2 is FYEKMQ (reference sequence). V was cut by 0 bases and J by 7 bases, with 9 bases left in between. The length of the CDR3 is 13 residues. CDR3 residues: CASSLGVRDEAFF. The DNA for the CDR3 is TGTGCCAGCAGCTTAGGTGTTCGAGATGAAGCTTTCTTT.

The table lists this clone with a few counts. The chain combines TRBV30 with TRBJ1-6; tentatively, D is TRBD1 (5 bases). Between the trimmed V and J ends, which lost 2 bases and 0 bases, there was a span of 11 bases. There are 16 residues in the CDR3. The germline V gene encodes CDR1 GTSNPN and CDR2 SVGIG (reference sequence). CDR3 coding DNA: TGTGCCTGGAGTTCAGGGATGAGCTCCTATAATTCACCCCTCCACTTT. Encoded protein: CAWSSGMSSYNSPLHF.

This chain uses TRBV10-3 with TRBJ2-7; 7 bases match TRBD2. Trimming cost V 7 bases and J 6 bases; bases outside gene matches: 15. From germline, CDR1 is ENHRY and CDR2 SYGVKD. The CDR3 has 15 residues. The CDR3 is CAITSSGGDIREQYF. Here the CDR3 DNA reads TGTGCCATCACCTCTAGCGGAGGCGACATCCGCGAGCAGTACTTC.

This clone appeared once. The rearrangement joins TRBV4-2 to TRBJ1-5; D gene ambiguous. The germline gives CDR1 LGHNA, CDR2 YNFKEQ. The CDR3 covers 15 residues. V was cut by 0 bases and J by 6 bases, with 12 bases left in between. The CDR3 DNA follows: TGTGCCAGCAGCCAAGATAGAGGTTTTGGTCAGCCCCAGCATTTT. This translates into CASSQDRGFGQPQHF.

The gene calls are TRBV15 and TRBJ2-7; 8 bases align to TRBD2. Germline lookup yields CDR1 LNHNV and CDR2 YYDKDF (reference sequence). CDR3 length equals 14 residues. With 1 base clipped from V and 6 bases from J, the junction kept 5 bases outside the gene matches. The CDR3 DNA reads TGTGCCACCAGCAGAGTAGGACTAGCTATCGAGCAGTACTTC. This encodes CATSRVGLAIEQYF.

This sequence joins TRBV5-4 and TRBJ2-7; 11 bases agree with TRBD2. The CDR3 length is 15 residues. Germline V gene data show CDR1 as SGHNT and CDR2 as YYREEE (reference sequence). V shed 4 bases and J 0 bases; nucleotides not matched to a gene: 3. This CDR3 is CASSTLAGASYEQYF. CDR3 nucleotides: TGTGCCAGCAGCACACTAGCGGGGGCCTCCTACGAGCAGTACTTC. Drawing the rest from reference TRBV5-4 and TRBJ2-7, the complete variable domain is ETGVTQSPTHLIKTRGQQVTLRCSSQSGHNTVSWYQQALGQGPQFIFQYYREEENGRGNFPPRFSGLQFPNYSSELNVNALELDDSALYLCASSTLAGASYEQYFGPGTRLTVT.

This chain uses TRBV9 with TRBJ2-7, with a weak D call TRBD1 (5 bases). V lost 0 bases, J lost 5 bases, and 9 bases lay in between. CDR3 length equals 13 residues. Looked up from germline, CDR1 is SGDLS and CDR2 is YYNGEE. CDR3 sequence: CASSVDGAHEQYF. The CDR3 coding sequence is TGTGCCAGCAGCGTAGATGGGGCCCACGAGCAGTACTTC.

The chain recombines TRBV19 with TRBJ1-1, with 11 bases lining up with TRBD1. Trimming at V came to 3 bases and at J to 3 bases, leaving 12 bases not matched to a gene. This CDR3 has 18 amino acids. The germline V gene encodes CDR1 LNHDA and CDR2 SQIVND (reference sequence). The CDR3: CASSILPGQGAVDTEAFF. The CDR3 DNA reads as TGTGCCAGTAGTATCCTCCCCGGACAGGGGGCGGTAGACACTGAAGCTTTCTTT.

V usage is TRBV11-2 and J usage is TRBJ1-2; perhaps TRBD1 as D (5 bases). The CDR3 length is 14 residues. Germline V gives CDR1 SGHAT, CDR2 FQNNGV. The V and J ends lost 1 base and 8 bases respectively, with 14 bases between them. The CDR3 loop is CASSLVARVGGYTF. The CDR3 bases are TGTGCCAGCAGCTTAGTGGCCAGGGTGGGCGGCTACACCTTC.

The genes are TRBV27 and TRBJ1-2, with TRBD1 matching over 7 bases. Trimming removed 5 bases from V and 5 bases from J; junction bases left unmatched: 11. Germline CDR1 reads MNHEY; CDR2 reads SMNVEV (reference sequence). This CDR3 comprises 15 residues. CDR3 sequence reads: CASSPGTAFGYGYTF. The CDR3 region has the DNA TGTGCCAGCAGTCCCGGGACAGCCTTTGGGTATGGCTACACCTTC.

The chain combines TRBV13 with TRBJ2-5; TRBD2 matches 7 bases. This CDR3 is built from 15 residues. V was clipped by 6 bases and J by 5 bases; unmatched bases: 12. CDR1 and CDR2 (germline): PRHDT, FYEKMQ (reference sequence). CDR3 DNA: TGTGCCAGCAGTGCCTTCGGGCGGCGGGAGGAGACCCAGTACTTC. It translates to CASSAFGRREETQYF. Full variable domain (remainder filled in from reference TRBV13 and TRBJ2-5): AAGVIQSPRHLIKEKRETATLKCYPIPRHDTVYWYQQGPGQDPQFLISFYEKMQSDKGSIPDRFSAQQFSDYHSELNMSSLELGDSALYFCASSAFGRREETQYFGPGTRLLVL.

The chain links TRBV10-1 to TRBJ2-7; 10 positions match TRBD1. This CDR3 spans 17 amino acids. With V trimmed by 3 bases and J by 6 bases, 14 bases remained unmatched. Germline V gene data show CDR1 as WNHNN and CDR2 as SYGVQD (reference sequence). CDR3 nucleotide sequence: TGCGCCAGCAGTGATGGGACAGGGGATGGGCGGCGGCCCGAGCAGTACTTC. This encodes CASSDGTGDGRRPEQYF.

This chain connects TRBV6-5 to TRBJ2-1, with TRBD1 identical over 12 bases. Germline V gives CDR1 MNHEY, CDR2 SVGAGI. The CDR3 runs 16 residues. The ends lost 6 bases at V and 12 bases at J; junction bases unmatched: 15. CDR3: CASSYPRGQGAGGQFF. CDR3 bases: TGTGCCAGCAGCTACCCTCGGGGACAGGGGGCTGGTGGGCAGTTCTTC.

The gene calls are TRBV14 and TRBJ1-1; D possibly corresponds to TRBD1 (5 bases). Germline V gene lookup returns CDR1 SGHDN and CDR2 FVKESK. Between the trimmed V and J ends, which lost 4 bases and 3 bases, there was a span of 12 bases. The CDR3 loop spans 14 amino acids. CDR3: CASSPRGGYTEAFF. Here the CDR3 DNA reads TGTGCCAGCAGCCCTCGGGGGGGGTACACTGAAGCTTTCTTT.